The T cell receptor (beta chain) under discussion was sequenced for a study of blood T cell repertoires in COVID-19. About the research overall: Samples representing acute and convalescent COVID-19 were sourced from the United States, Italy and Spain. Sources were T cells, B-cell-depleted T cells, or PBMCs; the material itself was cDNA or gDNA.

The germline CDR1 and CDR2 sequences are SGHNT and YYREEE (reference sequence). The ends lost 3 bases at V and 6 bases at J; junction bases unmatched: 10. This CDR3 spans 15 amino acids. As processed by the authors: Reference gene primers were amplified, and this amplification served to estimate nucleated cell counts. This table comes from immunoSEQ multiplex PCR, and its TCRdb copy is limited to in-frame clones, with some not included. The V and J calls and clone size come from that table; D and trimming were worked out from the DNA. The top ten clones hold approximately 1.4% of a sample with approximately 230,000 clones, just over 85% of them seen once.

The source of this sequence is an elderly man with acute or convalescent COVID-19. Material: peripheral blood. This chain links TRBV5-4 with TRBJ2-7; 9 nucleotides match TRBD1. CDR3 sequence: CASSSSGTGNGEQYF. DNA of the CDR3: TGTGCCAGCAGCTCCTCCGGGACAGGGAATGGCGAGCAGTACTTC. Filled out from reference TRBV5-4 and TRBJ2-7, the complete variable domain reads ETGVTQSPTHLIKTRGQQVTLRCSSQSGHNTVSWYQQALGQGPQFIFQYYREEENGRGNFPPRFSGLQFPNYSSELNVNALELDDSALYLCASSSSGTGNGEQYFGPGTRLTVT.